This record covers a single T cell receptor beta chain. Its specificity is not known. This record comes from a study of cytomegalovirus exposure and HLA in healthy donors. Whole-study findings and limits: A few chains linked to CMV were shown in vitro to be specific for CMV antigens.

Trimming took off 2 bases at V and 1 base at J, with 6 bases between the two ends. CDR3 length: 14 amino acids. CDR1 MDHEN and CDR2 SYDVKM come from the germline V gene. With 60 Vbeta and 13 Jbeta primers, the PCR was carried out. Produced via immunoSEQ multiplex PCR; TCRdb's table is partial and in-frame only. The data show about 140,000 clones, with 80% seen just once and around 4.9% held by the top ten. The receptor comes from a male donor in good health and CMV-seronegative. The V call is TRBV28, the J call TRBJ1-3, with D uncertain. The sequenced material came from PBMCs. CDR3 protein: CASSLETSGNTIYF. As DNA, the CDR3 is TGTGCCAGCAGTTTAGAGACTTCTGGAAACACCATATATTTT.